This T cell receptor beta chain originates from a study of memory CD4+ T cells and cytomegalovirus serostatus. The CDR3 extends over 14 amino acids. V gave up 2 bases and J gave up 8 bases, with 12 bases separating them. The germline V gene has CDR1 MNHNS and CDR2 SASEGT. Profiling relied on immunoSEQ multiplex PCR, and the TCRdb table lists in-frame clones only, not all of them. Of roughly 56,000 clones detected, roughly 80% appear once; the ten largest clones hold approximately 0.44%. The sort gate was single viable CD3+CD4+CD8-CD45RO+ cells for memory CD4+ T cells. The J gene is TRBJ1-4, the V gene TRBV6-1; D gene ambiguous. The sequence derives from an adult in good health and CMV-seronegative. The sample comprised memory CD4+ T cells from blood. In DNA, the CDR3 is TGTGCCAGCAGTGAAAACCCGCTCGGGGAAAAACTGTTTTTT. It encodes CASSENPLGEKLFF.